This TCR beta chain is from a study of blood T cell repertoires in COVID-19. This clone is a singleton in its sample. Measured with immunoSEQ multiplex PCR; TCRdb has only the in-frame clones, and not every one. The sample records 140,000 or so clones, roughly 87% being singletons. This CDR3 spans 15 amino acids. V gave up 6 bases and J gave up 4 bases; unmatched junction bases: 7. Per the germline V gene, CDR1 is MNHEY and CDR2 is SVGAGI. The chain uses TRBV6-5 and TRBJ1-2; 11 bases are shared with TRBD1. The origin of this receptor is a woman between 50 and 59 years old with acute or convalescent COVID-19. Sequenced input: peripheral blood. The CDR3 is CASRDRGRAGYGYTF. CDR3 sequence (DNA): TGTGCCAGCAGGGACAGGGGGCGCGCTGGCTATGGCTACACCTTC.